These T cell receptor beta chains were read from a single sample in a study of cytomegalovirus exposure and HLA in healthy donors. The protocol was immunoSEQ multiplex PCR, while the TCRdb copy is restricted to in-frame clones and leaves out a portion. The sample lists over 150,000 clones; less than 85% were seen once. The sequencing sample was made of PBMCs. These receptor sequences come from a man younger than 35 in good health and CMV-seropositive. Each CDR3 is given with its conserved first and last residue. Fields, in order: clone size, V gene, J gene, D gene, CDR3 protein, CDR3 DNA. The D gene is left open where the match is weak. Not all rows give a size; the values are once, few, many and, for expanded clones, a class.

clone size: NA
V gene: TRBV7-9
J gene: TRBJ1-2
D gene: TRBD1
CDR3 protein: CASSGTDGYTF
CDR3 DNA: TGTGCCAGCAGCGGGACAGATGGCTACACCTTC

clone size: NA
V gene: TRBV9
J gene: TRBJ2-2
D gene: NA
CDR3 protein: CASSALAGELFF
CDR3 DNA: TGTGCCAGCAGCGCACTCGCCGGGGAGCTGTTTTTT

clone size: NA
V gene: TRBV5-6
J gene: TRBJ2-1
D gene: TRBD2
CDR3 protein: CASSPRLAGPNEQFF
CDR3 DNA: TGTGCCAGCAGCCCCCGCCTAGCGGGTCCAAATGAGCAGTTCTTC

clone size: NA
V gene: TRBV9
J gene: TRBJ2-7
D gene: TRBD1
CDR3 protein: CASSVAPSTAGGDEQYF
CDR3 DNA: TGTGCCAGCAGCGTAGCCCCATCGACTGCAGGGGGCGACGAGCAGTACTTC

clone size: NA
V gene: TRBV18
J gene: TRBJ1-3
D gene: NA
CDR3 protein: CASSPPARSGNTIYF
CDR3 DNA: TGTGCCAGCTCACCACCAGCACGGTCTGGAAACACCATATATTTT

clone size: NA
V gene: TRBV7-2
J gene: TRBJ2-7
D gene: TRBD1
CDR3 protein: CASSFSRGPSYEQYF
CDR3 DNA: TGTGCCAGCAGCTTTAGCAGGGGGCCTTCCTACGAGCAGTACTTC

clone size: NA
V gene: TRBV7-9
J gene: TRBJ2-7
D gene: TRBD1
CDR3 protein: CASSSGTDYEQYF
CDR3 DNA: TGTGCCAGCAGCTCCGGGACAGACTACGAGCAGTACTTC

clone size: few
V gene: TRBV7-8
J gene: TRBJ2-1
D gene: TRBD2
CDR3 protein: CASSLTSGGNEQFF
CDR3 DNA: TGTGCCAGCAGCTTAACTAGCGGGGGAAATGAGCAGTTCTTC

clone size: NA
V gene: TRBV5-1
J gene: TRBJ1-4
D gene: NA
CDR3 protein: CASSGEDREKLFF
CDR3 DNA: TGCGCCAGCAGCGGAGAAGATCGGGAAAAACTGTTTTTT

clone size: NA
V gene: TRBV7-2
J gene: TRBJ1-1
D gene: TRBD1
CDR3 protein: CASSSDRGTEAFF
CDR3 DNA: TGTGCCAGCAGCTCCGACAGGGGTACTGAAGCTTTCTTT

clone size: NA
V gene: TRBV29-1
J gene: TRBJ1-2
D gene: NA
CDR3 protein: CSVPGQSGGYTF
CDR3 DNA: TGCAGCGTCCCCGGACAGTCTGGTGGCTACACCTTC

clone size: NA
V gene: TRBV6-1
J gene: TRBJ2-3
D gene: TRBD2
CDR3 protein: CASSEAPAGGRTDTQYF
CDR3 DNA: TGTGCCAGCAGTGAAGCTCCCGCGGGGGGGCGGACAGATACGCAGTATTTT

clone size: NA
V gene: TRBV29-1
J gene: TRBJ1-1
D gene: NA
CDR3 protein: CSVAAGNMNTEAFF
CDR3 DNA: TGCAGCGTTGCGGCAGGTAACATGAACACTGAAGCTTTCTTT

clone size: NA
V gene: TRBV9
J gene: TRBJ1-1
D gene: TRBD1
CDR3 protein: CASSSGGGNTEAFF
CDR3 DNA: TGTGCCAGCAGCTCAGGGGGCGGGAACACTGAAGCTTTCTTT

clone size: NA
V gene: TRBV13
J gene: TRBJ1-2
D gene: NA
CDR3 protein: CASSTKGTPSGHGYTF
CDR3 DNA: TGTGCCAGCAGCACTAAGGGGACACCGTCCGGCCATGGCTACACCTTC

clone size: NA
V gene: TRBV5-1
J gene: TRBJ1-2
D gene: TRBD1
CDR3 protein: CASSPRQGGFNGYTF
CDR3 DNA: TGCGCCAGCAGCCCCAGACAGGGGGGTTTTAATGGCTACACCTTC

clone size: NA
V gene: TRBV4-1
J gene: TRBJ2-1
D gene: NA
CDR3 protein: CASSQDTVPYNEQFF
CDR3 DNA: TGCGCCAGCAGCCAAGATACGGTCCCCTACAATGAGCAGTTCTTC

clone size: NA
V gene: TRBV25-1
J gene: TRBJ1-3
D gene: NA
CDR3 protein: CASSYMSDTIYF
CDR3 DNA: TGTGCCAGCAGCTATATGTCCGACACCATATATTTT

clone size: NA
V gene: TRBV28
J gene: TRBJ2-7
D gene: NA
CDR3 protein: CASSFPPTGAPSPYEQYF
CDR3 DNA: TGTGCCAGCAGTTTCCCCCCCACAGGAGCCCCTAGTCCCTACGAGCAGTACTTC

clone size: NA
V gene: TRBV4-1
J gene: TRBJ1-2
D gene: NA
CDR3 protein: CASSPSSTDVVGYTF
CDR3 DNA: TGCGCCAGCAGTCCCTCCTCTACAGACGTTGTAGGCTACACCTTC

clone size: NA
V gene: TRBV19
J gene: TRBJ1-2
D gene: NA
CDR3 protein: CASSMGRGTTFLAHTF
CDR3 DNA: TGTGCCAGTAGTATGGGAAGGGGGACGACTTTTTTGGCGCACACCTTC

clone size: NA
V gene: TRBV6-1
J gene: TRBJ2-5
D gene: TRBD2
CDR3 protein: CASSGTSQETQYF
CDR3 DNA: TGTGCCAGCAGCGGGACTAGCCAAGAGACCCAGTACTTC

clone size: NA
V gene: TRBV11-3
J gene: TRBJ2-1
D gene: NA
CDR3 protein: CASSLDGGSYNEQFF
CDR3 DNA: TGTGCCAGCAGCTTAGACGGGGGATCCTACAATGAGCAGTTCTTC

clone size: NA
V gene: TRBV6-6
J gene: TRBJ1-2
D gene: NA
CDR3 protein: CASSPVEDFGNYGYTF
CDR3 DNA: TGTGCCAGCAGTCCCGTCGAGGACTTCGGGAACTATGGCTACACCTTC

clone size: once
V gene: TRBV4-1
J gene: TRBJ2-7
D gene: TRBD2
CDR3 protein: CASSHPRASGTSSYEQYF
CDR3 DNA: TGCGCCAGCAGCCACCCCAGGGCTAGCGGGACCTCCTCCTACGAGCAGTACTTC

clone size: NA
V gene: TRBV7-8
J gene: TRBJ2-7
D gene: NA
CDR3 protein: CASSFGGGLYEQYF
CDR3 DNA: TGTGCCAGCAGCTTCGGCGGGGGCCTCTACGAGCAGTACTTC

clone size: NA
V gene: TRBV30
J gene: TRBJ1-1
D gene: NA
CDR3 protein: CAVYYGPMNTEAFF
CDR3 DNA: TGTGCTGTCTACTACGGTCCCATGAACACTGAAGCTTTCTTT

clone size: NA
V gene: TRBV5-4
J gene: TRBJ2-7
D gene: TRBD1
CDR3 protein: CASSLGQDLSVSEQYF
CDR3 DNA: TGTGCCAGCAGCCTGGGACAGGACCTTTCCGTGAGCGAGCAGTACTTC

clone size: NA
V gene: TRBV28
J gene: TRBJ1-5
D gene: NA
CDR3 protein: CASSLPLPRNQPQHF
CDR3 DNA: TGTGCCAGCAGTTTGCCTCTTCCCAGAAATCAGCCCCAGCATTTT

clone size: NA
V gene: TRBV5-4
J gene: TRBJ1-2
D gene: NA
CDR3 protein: CASSLEGDGYGYTF
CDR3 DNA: TGTGCCAGCAGCTTGGAGGGAGACGGCTATGGCTACACCTTC

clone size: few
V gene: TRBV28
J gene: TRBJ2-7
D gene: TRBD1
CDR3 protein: CASSLDRFYEQYF
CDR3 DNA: TGTGCCAGCAGTTTGGACAGGTTCTACGAGCAGTACTTC

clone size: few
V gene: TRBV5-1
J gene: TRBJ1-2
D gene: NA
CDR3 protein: CASSLSEQGYGYTF
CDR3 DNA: TGCGCCAGCAGCTTGTCCGAACAGGGCTATGGCTACACCTTC

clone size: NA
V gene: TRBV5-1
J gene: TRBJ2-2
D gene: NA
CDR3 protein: CASKGAGELFF
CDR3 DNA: TGCGCCAGCAAGGGGGCCGGGGAGCTGTTTTTT

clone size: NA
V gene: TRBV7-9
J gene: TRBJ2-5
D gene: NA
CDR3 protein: CASGDQGGETQYF
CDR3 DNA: TGTGCCAGCGGTGATCAAGGCGGCGAGACCCAGTACTTC

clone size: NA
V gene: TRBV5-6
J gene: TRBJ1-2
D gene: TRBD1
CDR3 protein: CASRRTGNLDGYTF
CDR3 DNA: TGTGCCAGCAGGAGGACAGGGAACTTAGATGGCTACACCTTC

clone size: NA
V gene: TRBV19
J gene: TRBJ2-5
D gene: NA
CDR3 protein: CASGWGRRAEETQYF
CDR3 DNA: TGTGCCAGTGGATGGGGGCGGCGGGCCGAAGAGACCCAGTACTTC

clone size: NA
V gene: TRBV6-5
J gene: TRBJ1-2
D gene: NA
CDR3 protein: CATATTNYGYTF
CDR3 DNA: TGTGCCACTGCAACTACTAACTATGGCTACACCTTC

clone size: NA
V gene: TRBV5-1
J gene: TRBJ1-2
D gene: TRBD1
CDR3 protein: CASSLEGQGSYGYTF
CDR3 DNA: TGCGCCAGCAGCTTGGAGGGACAGGGGAGCTATGGCTACACCTTC

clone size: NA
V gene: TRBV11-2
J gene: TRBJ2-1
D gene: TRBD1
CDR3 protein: CASSSTYRDRVNEQFF
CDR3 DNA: TGTGCCAGCAGCTCCACATACCGGGACAGGGTCAATGAGCAGTTCTTC

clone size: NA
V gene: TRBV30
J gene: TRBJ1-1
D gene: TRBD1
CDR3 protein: CAWSVRGNTEAFF
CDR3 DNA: TGTGCCTGGAGTGTCAGGGGGAATACTGAAGCTTTCTTT

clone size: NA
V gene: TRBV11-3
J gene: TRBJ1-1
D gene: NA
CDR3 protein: CASSWGATEAFF
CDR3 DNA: TGTGCCAGCAGCTGGGGAGCCACTGAAGCTTTCTTT

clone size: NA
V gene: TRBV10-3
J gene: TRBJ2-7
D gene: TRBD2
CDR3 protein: CAISDGLAGSYEQYF
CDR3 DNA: TGTGCCATCAGCGATGGACTAGCGGGGTCCTACGAGCAGTACTTC

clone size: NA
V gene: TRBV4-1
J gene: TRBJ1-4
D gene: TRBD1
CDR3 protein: CASSFDRGREKLFF
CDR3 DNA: TGCGCCAGCAGCTTTGACAGGGGGCGAGAAAAACTGTTTTTT

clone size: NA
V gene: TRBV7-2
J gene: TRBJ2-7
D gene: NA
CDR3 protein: CASSLAGGNEQYF
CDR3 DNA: TGTGCCAGCAGCTTAGCGGGAGGCAACGAGCAGTACTTC

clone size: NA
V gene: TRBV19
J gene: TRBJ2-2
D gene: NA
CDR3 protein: CASSIWGAGELFF
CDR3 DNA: TGTGCCAGTAGTATATGGGGGGCCGGGGAGCTGTTTTTT

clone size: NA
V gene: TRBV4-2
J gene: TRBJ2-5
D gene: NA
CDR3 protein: CASSQEITRGSETQYF
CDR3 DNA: TGTGCCAGCAGCCAAGAAATCACGCGAGGGTCCGAGACCCAGTACTTC

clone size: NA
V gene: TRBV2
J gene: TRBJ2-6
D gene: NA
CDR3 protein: CASNAGGFSGANVLTF
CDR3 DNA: TGTGCCAGCAACGCCGGAGGATTCTCTGGGGCCAACGTCCTGACTTTC

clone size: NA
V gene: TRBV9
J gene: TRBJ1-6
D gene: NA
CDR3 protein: CASSPQAGGLDSPLHF
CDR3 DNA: TGTGCCAGCAGCCCTCAGGCGGGGGGTTTGGATTCACCCCTCCACTTT

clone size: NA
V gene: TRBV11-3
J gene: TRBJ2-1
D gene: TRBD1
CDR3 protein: CASSPRGRWGYNEQFF
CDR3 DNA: TGTGCCAGCTCCCCAAGGGGGCGGTGGGGCTACAATGAGCAGTTCTTC

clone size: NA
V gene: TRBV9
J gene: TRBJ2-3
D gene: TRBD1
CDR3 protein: CASSVGTGLDTQYF
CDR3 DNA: TGTGCCAGCAGCGTAGGGACAGGGTTAGATACGCAGTATTTT

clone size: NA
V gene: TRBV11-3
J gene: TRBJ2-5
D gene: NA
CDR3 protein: CASSLQGRVRETQYF
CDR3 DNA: TGTGCCAGCAGTCTGCAGGGGCGGGTTAGGGAGACCCAGTACTTC

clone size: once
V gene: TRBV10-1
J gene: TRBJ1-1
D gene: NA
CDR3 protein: CASSDRGTEAFF
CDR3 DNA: TGCGCCAGCAGTGACCGGGGCACTGAAGCTTTCTTT

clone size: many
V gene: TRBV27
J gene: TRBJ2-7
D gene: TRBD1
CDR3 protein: CASSLFGQGSYEQYF
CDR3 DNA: TGTGCCAGCAGTTTATTCGGACAGGGCTCCTACGAGCAGTACTTC

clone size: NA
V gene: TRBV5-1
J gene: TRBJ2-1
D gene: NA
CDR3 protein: CASSLALNEQFF
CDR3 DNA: TGCGCCAGCAGCTTGGCCCTGAATGAGCAGTTCTTC